This is a list of T cell receptor beta chains from one sample in a study of blood T cells in healthy people across ages. TCRdb redid the calling of the 5' RACE reads with MiXCR, one entry per CDR3 protein. The profile shows 650,000 to 800,000 distinct CDR3 sequences, 44% of them singletons. The sample taken for sequencing was blood. These receptors came from a man aged 55 to 70 in good health. Each CDR3 is given with its conserved first and last residue. The D gene is left open where the match is weak. Expanded clones are given a class, and other clones once, few, many or no size at all.

D gene	clone size	V gene	J gene	CDR3 protein	CDR3 DNA
.	few	TRBV6-5	TRBJ2-6	CASSRRWAGANVLTF	TGTGCCAGCAGTCGGAGGTGGGCTGGGGCCAACGTCCTGACTTTC
.	many	TRBV21-1	TRBJ2-7	CARTQAGDPYEQYF	TGTGCCAGGACACAAGCGGGGGACCCCTACGAGCAGTACTTC
.	.	TRBV12-3/TRBV12-4	TRBJ2-7	CASTRGADYNEQYF	TGTGCCAGCACCAGAGGAGCGGACTACAATGAGCAGTACTTC
.	.	TRBV13	TRBJ2-3	CASSLAAGARGTQYF	TGTGCCAGCAGCTTAGCCGCGGGGGCAAGGGGTACGCAGTATTTT
.	.	TRBV20-1	TRBJ2-3	CSARDTHTDTQYF	TGCAGTGCTAGGGACACCCACACAGATACGCAGTATTTT
.	few	TRBV7-9	TRBJ2-7	CASSVRGSPGDEQYF	TGTGCCAGCAGCGTACGGGGGAGCCCAGGGGACGAGCAGTACTTC
.	.	TRBV12-3/TRBV12-4	TRBJ2-6	CASDTGANVLTF	TGTGCCAGCGACACTGGGGCCAACGTCCTGACTTTC
TRBD1	.	TRBV20-1	TRBJ2-7	CSARRTGGNEQYF	TGCAGTGCTAGACGGACAGGGGGAAACGAGCAGTACTTC
.	.	TRBV9	TRBJ1-2	CASSVGFEYGYTF	TGTGCCAGCAGCGTAGGCTTTGAGTATGGCTACACCTTC
.	many	TRBV12-3/TRBV12-4	TRBJ2-5	CASSLTAGVVETQYF	TGTGCCAGCAGTTTAACAGCCGGGGTAGTGGAGACCCAGTACTTC
.	few	TRBV10-3	TRBJ2-3	CAISALAEAVTDTQYF	TGTGCCATCAGTGCACTGGCGGAAGCTGTTACAGATACGCAGTATTTT
TRBD1	.	TRBV18	TRBJ1-2	CASSPPRDRSVGGYTF	TGTGCCAGCTCACCACCGAGGGACAGGTCGGTGGGCGGCTACACCTTC
.	few	TRBV12-3/TRBV12-4	TRBJ2-6	CASSLYASGANVLTF	TGTGCCAGCAGTTTATATGCCTCTGGGGCCAACGTCCTGACTTTC
TRBD2	many	TRBV18	TRBJ2-7	CASSPGTSGVYEQYF	TGTGCCAGCAGCCCGGGGACTAGCGGGGTTTACGAGCAGTACTTC
.	.	TRBV5-6	TRBJ2-7	CASKPGALSYEQYF	TGTGCCAGCAAACCCGGGGCGCTGTCCTACGAGCAGTACTTC
.	.	TRBV3-1	TRBJ2-3	CATTRGDTDTQYF	TGTGCCACGACTCGCGGAGACACAGATACGCAGTATTTT
TRBD1	.	TRBV3-1	TRBJ2-3	CASSSRGDRAPDTQYF	TGTGCCAGCAGCTCACGGGGGGACAGGGCGCCAGATACGCAGTATTTT
TRBD1	.	TRBV4-3	TRBJ2-1	CASGQGTEYNEQFF	TGCGCCAGCGGCCAAGGGACAGAGTACAATGAGCAGTTCTTC
.	.	TRBV5-5	TRBJ2-7	CASAQALMRYEQYF	TGTGCCAGCGCACAGGCCCTTATGAGATACGAGCAGTACTTC